Each of the 5 T cell receptor beta chains below was sequenced from the same sample in a study of blood T cell repertoires in COVID-19. The protocol was immunoSEQ multiplex PCR, while the TCRdb copy is restricted to in-frame clones and leaves out a portion. The sample carries 150,000 to 190,000 clones, under 85% recorded once. The sample comprised peripheral blood. Every receptor here comes from a woman older than 75 with acute or convalescent COVID-19.

The gene calls are TRBV12-3 or TRBV12-4 and TRBJ1-1; 8 bases match TRBD1. CDR3 length: 13 amino acids. With 6 bases clipped from V and 4 bases from J, the junction kept 4 bases outside the gene matches. CDR3 loop: CASRSTGVTEAFF. CDR3 nucleotide sequence: TGTGCCAGCAGATCGACAGGGGTCACTGAAGCTTTCTTT.

This chain uses TRBV6-5 with TRBJ2-3; 8 nucleotides agree with TRBD2. The junction had 11 bases not matched to a gene; V was cut back by 0 bases and J by 9 bases. This CDR3 spans 16 amino acids. CDR1 and CDR2 from the germline V gene are MNHEY and SVGAGI. CDR3 region: CASSYSAGTSGYTQYF. CDR3 bases: TGTGCCAGCAGTTACTCTGCCGGGACTAGTGGGTACACGCAGTATTTT.

V gene TRBV5-6 combines with J gene TRBJ1-1; the match to TRBD1 covers 9 bases. CDR3 size: 15 residues. Germline lookup yields CDR1 SGHDT and CDR2 YYEEEE. Losses at the gene ends were 1 base for V and 3 bases for J; bases not matched to a gene: 4. CDR3 in amino acids: CASSLFGDRDTEAFF. Written as DNA, the CDR3 is TGTGCCAGCAGCTTGTTTGGGGACAGGGACACTGAAGCTTTCTTT.

The chain uses TRBV6-5 and TRBJ1-5; D possibly corresponds to TRBD1 (6 bases). CDR1 and CDR2 from the germline V gene are MNHEY and SVGAGI. This CDR3 comprises 16 residues. V was shortened by 0 bases and J by 6 bases, with 15 bases between the two germline ends. CDR3 region: CASSYSADSEGQPQHF. CDR3 nucleotide sequence: TGTGCCAGCAGTTACTCAGCGGACAGCGAGGGTCAGCCCCAGCATTTT.

The chain recombines TRBV5-4 with TRBJ1-1; D uncertain. V was clipped by 0 bases and J by 0 bases, with 6 bases between them. The CDR3 loop spans 14 amino acids. Germline CDR1 is SGHNT and CDR2 is YYREEE (reference sequence). The DNA of the CDR3 is TGTGCCAGCAGCTTGGGGCCCGTGAACACTGAAGCTTTCTTT. It translates to CASSLGPVNTEAFF. The variable domain in full, with the rest retrieved from reference TRBV5-4 and TRBJ1-1, is ETGVTQSPTHLIKTRGQQVTLRCSSQSGHNTVSWYQQALGQGPQFIFQYYREEENGRGNFPPRFSGLQFPNYSSELNVNALELDDSALYLCASSLGPVNTEAFFGQGTRLTVV.